This TCR beta chain was recovered during a study of response to subunit inactivated influenza vaccine. This clonotype was seen at least ten times. The antigen is unknown. General study points: Few additional T cells are recruited per seasonal influenza vaccination, authors suggested.

One entry per CDR3 protein, called by TCRdb with MiXCR from the RT-PCR reads. Of about 520,000 distinct CDR3 sequences detected, about 7.2% appear once; the ten largest clones hold over 10%. The sample consisted of PBMCs from blood, taken roughly 24 months after vaccination. The sequence was collected from a man aged 45 to 70 who received an inactivated influenza vaccine.

CDR3 amino acids: CASSWGTSGSSSYNEQFF. The CDR3, as DNA: TGCGCCAGCAGCTGGGGGACTAGCGGGAGCAGCTCCTACAATGAGCAGTTCTTC. The chain recombines TRBV5-1 with TRBJ2-1, with 14 bases matching TRBD2. V was clipped by 3 bases and J by 0 bases; unmatched bases: 5. Germline V lookup: CDR1 SGHRS, CDR2 YFSETQ. The CDR3 totals 18 residues.